A selection of T cell receptor beta chains follows, all from one sample in a study of blood T cells in healthy people across ages. A single record per CDR3 protein comes from TCRdb applying MiXCR to the 5' RACE reads. The repertoire holds approximately 760,000 distinct CDR3 sequences, with 25% as singletons. The same specimen was also included in a second study, on T cells of mothers and their children.

Source material: blood. The receptors shown here come from a boy aged 5-17 years in good health. The CDR3 runs from the conserved cysteine through the conserved F or W. A D gene is named only where the DNA matches it firmly. Rows may omit the clone size; those that give it use once, few, many or a size class.

NA	TRBJ2-7	TRBV6-6	NA	CASRPEWQETYEQYF	TGTGCCAGCAGGCCCGAATGGCAGGAGACCTACGAGCAGTACTTC
NA	TRBJ1-6	TRBV27	NA	CASSLYGSYNSPLHF	TGTGCCAGCAGTTTGTATGGTTCCTATAATTCACCCCTCCACTTT
NA	TRBJ2-1	TRBV12-3/TRBV12-4	NA	CASRIALNNEQFF	TGTGCCAGCAGAATAGCCTTAAACAATGAGCAGTTCTTC
few	TRBJ2-7	TRBV7-8	TRBD1	CASSFPIGQDLSYEQYF	TGTGCCAGCAGCTTCCCGATCGGACAGGACCTCTCCTACGAGCAGTACTTC
NA	TRBJ1-4	TRBV24-1	NA	CATSDHPQGPVGEKLFF	TGTGCCACCAGTGACCACCCACAGGGTCCGGTCGGTGAAAAACTGTTTTTT
NA	TRBJ2-1	TRBV29-1	NA	CSVENPSRPYNEQFF	TGCAGCGTTGAGAATCCGTCCCGCCCCTACAATGAGCAGTTCTTC
NA	TRBJ2-2	TRBV13	NA	CASSLGLGLPNTGELFF	TGTGCCAGCAGCTTAGGCCTCGGCCTACCCAACACCGGGGAGCTGTTTTTT
few	TRBJ2-2	TRBV12-3/TRBV12-4	TRBD1	CASSFWDRGTGELFF	TGTGCCAGCAGTTTTTGGGACAGGGGTACCGGGGAGCTGTTTTTT
NA	TRBJ2-1	TRBV7-2	TRBD2	CASERGGPSYNEQFF	TGTGCCAGCGAGCGGGGGGGCCCGTCCTACAATGAGCAGTTCTTC
many	TRBJ2-5	TRBV5-1	NA	CASSSSQETQYF	TGTGCCAGCAGTTCTAGCCAAGAGACCCAGTACTTC
few	TRBJ2-2	TRBV6-2/TRBV6-3	NA	CASSWVPGGLFF	TGTGCCAGCAGTTGGGTCCCCGGGGGGCTGTTTTTT
NA	TRBJ2-1	TRBV28	NA	CASSFRRAYNEQFF	TGTGCCAGCAGTTTTAGGCGGGCTTACAATGAGCAGTTCTTC
few	TRBJ2-3	TRBV7-2	TRBD2	CASSLQASGDTDTQYF	TGTGCCAGCAGCTTACAGGCTAGCGGGGACACAGATACGCAGTATTTT
few	TRBJ2-3	TRBV4-3	NA	CASSQDRTGALVTQYF	TGCGCCAGCAGCCAAGATCGAACGGGGGCGCTCGTTACGCAGTATTTT
few	TRBJ2-5	TRBV7-6	NA	CASSLAAGAQETQYF	TGTGCCAGCAGCTTAGCGGCAGGGGCTCAAGAGACCCAGTACTTC
NA	TRBJ1-6	TRBV27	NA	CASSPWRGSPLHF	TGTGCCAGCAGTCCGTGGAGGGGTTCACCCCTCCACTTT
few	TRBJ2-3	TRBV20-1	NA	CSVPDVSSTDTQYF	TGCAGTGTCCCGGACGTATCTAGCACAGATACGCAGTATTTT
few	TRBJ2-5	TRBV2	NA	CASSEQAGAQETQYF	TGTGCCAGCAGTGAGCAGGCAGGGGCCCAAGAGACCCAGTACTTC
NA	TRBJ2-5	TRBV20-1	TRBD2	CSARGWGGREQYF	TGCAGTGCTAGAGGGTGGGGGGGTAGAGAGCAGTACTTC
NA	TRBJ2-3	TRBV5-1	TRBD2	CASSLGTSGGGYDTQYF	TGCGCCAGCAGCTTGGGGACTAGCGGAGGAGGATACGATACGCAGTATTTT
few	TRBJ2-1	TRBV7-9	NA	CASSSPGLETSHEQFF	TGTGCCAGCAGCTCCCCGGGACTCGAAACGTCCCATGAGCAGTTCTTC
few	TRBJ1-2	TRBV20-1	NA	CSARDRAYDYTF	TGCAGTGCTAGAGATCGGGCCTATGACTACACCTTC
NA	TRBJ2-5	TRBV7-2	TRBD2	CASSSSLADETQYF	TGTGCCAGCAGCTCCAGCCTAGCGGACGAGACCCAGTACTTC
NA	TRBJ2-7	TRBV6-6	NA	CASSPPGDQYF	TGTGCCAGCAGTCCCCCCGGGGATCAGTACTTC
NA	TRBJ2-7	TRBV7-9	NA	CASSPGRQEKYEQYF	TGTGCCAGCAGCCCGGGCCGACAGGAAAAATACGAGCAGTACTTC
few	TRBJ2-7	TRBV12-3/TRBV12-4	NA	CASSFSWDYEQYF	TGTGCCAGCAGTTTTTCTTGGGACTACGAGCAGTACTTC
few	TRBJ1-2	TRBV6-1	NA	CASSDISRNYGYTF	TGTGCCAGCAGTGACATATCTCGCAACTATGGCTACACCTTC
NA	TRBJ2-3	TRBV12-5	TRBD2	CASGRGTSGIGGTQYF	TGTGCTAGTGGCCGCGGGACTAGCGGGATCGGTGGTACGCAGTATTTT
NA	TRBJ2-1	TRBV5-6	TRBD2	CASRHGAGGSYNEQFF	TGTGCCAGCAGGCATGGAGCGGGAGGGTCCTACAATGAGCAGTTCTTC
NA	TRBJ2-7	TRBV20-1	TRBD2	CSARGLAGASSYEQYF	TGCAGTGCTAGAGGACTAGCGGGCGCGAGCTCCTACGAGCAGTACTTC
few	TRBJ1-1	TRBV11-1	NA	CASSLQGTETEAFF	TGTGCCAGCAGCTTACAGGGAACGGAAACTGAAGCTTTCTTT
NA	TRBJ2-1	TRBV27	NA	CASGYSSVGNEQFF	TGTGCCAGCGGATATAGCTCAGTGGGAAATGAGCAGTTCTTC
many	TRBJ2-5	TRBV12-3/TRBV12-4	NA	CASSSLGTQYF	TGTGCCAGCAGTTCCCTCGGGACCCAGTACTTC
NA	TRBJ2-1	TRBV7-2	NA	CASGPDPGSYNEQFF	TGTGCCAGCGGCCCCGACCCGGGGTCCTACAATGAGCAGTTCTTC
NA	TRBJ2-2	TRBV29-1	TRBD2	CSAATSGGYTGELFF	TGCAGCGCCGCGACTAGCGGGGGTTACACCGGGGAGCTGTTTTTT
many	TRBJ2-5	TRBV5-5	NA	CASSLARAQETQYF	TGTGCCAGCAGCTTGGCGAGGGCCCAAGAGACCCAGTACTTC
many	TRBJ2-7	TRBV4-3	TRBD1	CASSSGQGLDEQYF	TGCGCCAGCAGCTCAGGACAGGGTCTGGACGAGCAGTACTTC
NA	TRBJ2-1	TRBV20-1	TRBD2	CSAEASGDRTNEQFF	TGCAGTGCAGAAGCTAGCGGGGATCGTACCAATGAGCAGTTCTTC
NA	TRBJ2-3	TRBV5-1	NA	CASSFGRDGTDTQYF	TGCGCCAGCAGCTTTGGCCGGGACGGCACAGATACGCAGTATTTT
NA	TRBJ2-7	TRBV10-3	NA	CAISESEGYSYEQYF	TGTGCCATCAGTGAATCGGAGGGGTATTCCTACGAGCAGTACTTC
NA	TRBJ1-2	TRBV12-3/TRBV12-4	NA	CASSIPREAGNGYTF	TGTGCCAGCAGTATCCCCCGGGAGGCAGGGAATGGCTACACCTTC
NA	TRBJ2-1	TRBV7-9	NA	CASSLDIGQGSYNEQFF	TGTGCCAGCAGCTTAGATATCGGCCAGGGGTCATACAATGAGCAGTTCTTC
NA	TRBJ2-1	TRBV9	NA	CASSGWGASYNEQFF	TGTGCCAGCAGCGGATGGGGGGCATCATACAATGAGCAGTTCTTC
NA	TRBJ1-2	TRBV6-5	NA	CASLRQPGDGYTF	TGTGCCAGCCTTCGACAGCCGGGGGATGGCTACACCTTC